Sequencing of this T cell receptor beta chain was carried out in a study of Graves' ophthalmopathy and Graves' hyperthyroidism (dated by TCRdb to between 2018 and 2020). Concerning the study at large: Stable hyperthyroidism was defined as no progression to ophthalmopathy within 18 months of follow-up. In total, 135 blood samples were TCR-sequenced: 43 ophthalmopathy, roughly 80 hyperthyroidism and approximately 17 hyperthyroidism-to-ophthalmopathy patients. TCR beta repertoire signatures were used to distinguish Graves' ophthalmopathy from Graves' hyperthyroidism and to predict progression to ophthalmopathy. To explore V-J signatures that distinguish ophthalmopathy from hyperthyroidism, a discovery set of about 99 patients was enrolled, made up of more than 40 with ophthalmopathy and roughly 55 with stable hyperthyroidism. In five or six hyperthyroidism patients, the T-cell repertoire of thyroid tissue was compared with the T-cell repertoire of blood. An independent validation cohort was composed of approximately 18 hyperthyroidism patients and 17 patients who later progressed from hyperthyroidism to ophthalmopathy. Once sampling was done, hyperthyroidism patients were given methimazole at a starting dose of 30 mg daily, while ophthalmopathy patients were given high-dose intravenous methylprednisolone. Results the study describes overall, beyond this receptor: In cross-validation, the 13-signature model distinguished ophthalmopathy from stable hyperthyroidism with roughly 90% sensitivity and just under 84% specificity, and in the test set the corresponding values were approximately 80% and 68%. Most of the expanded thyroid clonotypes with a frequency above 0.001 were also detected in blood, and it was suggested that the thyroid immune response may be reflected by blood repertoires. In validation, the model predicted ophthalmopathy progression with 55% to 71% sensitivity and roughly 72% specificity; some 13 predicted patients were CT-confirmed with GO in a median of approximately 6.5 months. No statistical method was used to predetermine the sample size, and group allocation was not hidden from the investigators.

Hyperthyroidism patients were newly diagnosed, were aged 18 to 65 years, and had a disease duration under 2 months. Anyone with other autoimmune diseases, uncontrolled infections, pregnancy or lactation was excluded from the study. Clinical symptoms, serum thyroxine, TRAb, thyroid ultrasound and orbital computed tomography formed the basis of the diagnosis. Total RNA was extracted using Trizol reagent, and RNA quality was checked on an Agilent 2100 Bioanalyzer. For repertoire sequencing, TCR beta CDR3 regions were amplified from RNA transcripts. A first-round RT-PCR used HTBI primers with the Qiagen OneStep RT-PCR kit, followed by a second-round multiplex PCR, size selection and purification. Libraries were sequenced on an Illumina HiSeq2000 using paired-end 100 bp reads. The authors' pipeline ran thus. SOAPnuke was used to process the reads, removing any read that contained adapters or uncalled bases, had a mean Phred below 15, or lacked an exact match to the constant primer or identifier. High-quality paired reads were merged with COPE v1.2.5. Each unique nucleotide sequence was treated as a clonotype, and MiTCR v1.1 was used to align the clonotypes to the IMGT TRB V, D and J references. Analysis was restricted to V-J combinations with a frequency above 0.0001, which covered roughly 99% of repertoires. For each V-J combination, a TCR clonal expansion and chaos score was defined as F50 clonal expansion divided by the chaos observed in the TCRdist matrix. Welch's t-statistics and random forest were used to reduce the features to some 13 V-J combinations, which were then used as input to a naive Bayes classifier. The Morisita-Horn index was used to measure how similar the thyroid and blood repertoires were. TCRdb's own reprocessing of the public reads used fastp at Q25 and MiXCR and kept productive beta chains. Under each unique CDR3 protein, matching rows form one entry showing the most common genes and DNA. The V and J calls and clone size are TCRdb's, not the authors'. Counted in this sample were over a million distinct CDR3 sequences; roughly two fifths of them appeared once. The top ten constitute 11% of the sample.

For CDR1 and CDR2, the germline V gene lists SNHLY and FYNNEI. Between the V and J ends, shortened by 10 bases and 5 bases respectively, the junction contains 14 bases. The CDR3 goes from the cysteine to the phenylalanine over 12 residues. Here the CDR3 DNA is all that survives: 36 bases in frame from base 1. This clonotype was detected a few times. The target of this receptor is not known. Base qualities are not provided; no much larger clone lies one nucleotide away. Sequencing used peripheral blood or thyroid tissue (not recorded which). The chain is assembled from TRBV2 and TRBJ2-5; TRBD2 is possibly the D segment (6 matching bases). The sequence derives from an adult man with Graves' hyperthyroidism. The CDR3 here reads CATTGVRETQYF. DNA sequence: TGTGCCACCACGGGAGTACGGGAGACCCAGTACTTC.